The clone carrying this T cell receptor (beta chain) has ten or more counts. TCR beta CDR3 regions were amplified from RNA. The study used the HTBI primer set for a first-round RT-PCR of the TCR CDR3. TCRdb re-called the multiplex PCR reads with MiXCR, one entry per CDR3 protein. The sample shows about 300,000 distinct CDR3 sequences, approximately 18% of them seen only once. This record belongs to a study of T cells in Graves' hyperthyroidism and ophthalmopathy. The clonotype originates from a man in his fifties with Graves' ophthalmopathy. The sequenced sample consisted of blood.

CDR3 loop: CAIRASQENTEAFF. CDR3 sequence (DNA): TGTGCCATCAGAGCCTCTCAGGAGAACACTGAAGCTTTCTTT. The rearrangement links TRBV10-3 to TRBJ1-1; unclear D gene. Germline CDR1 ENHRY, CDR2 SYGVKD. The CDR3 length is 14 residues. Trimming removed 6 bases from V and 1 base from J, with 12 bases in between.